These 26 T cell receptor beta chains originate from one sample sequenced in a study of cytomegalovirus exposure and HLA in healthy donors. PCR amplification relied on 60 Vbeta primers (plus 13 Jbeta primers). Only in-frame clones appear in the TCRdb table, and some are missing; sequencing was by immunoSEQ multiplex PCR. Among 40,000 to 55,000 clones listed, approximately 72% were seen once. Sequencing was done on a sample of PBMCs. The source of these receptors is a woman younger than 45 in good health and CMV-seronegative.

The chain has TRBV6-1 and TRBJ2-3, with D perhaps TRBD2 (5 bases). The V and J ends lost 2 bases and 1 base respectively, with 10 bases between them. The CDR3 contains 15 residues. CDR1 is MNHNS and CDR2 is SASEGT in the germline V gene. The CDR3 spells CASSEYSVGTDTQYF. The CDR3 DNA reads as TGTGCCAGCAGTGAATATAGCGTGGGCACAGATACGCAGTATTTT.

This rearrangement joins TRBV7-8 to TRBJ2-1, with D tentatively TRBD2 (6 bases). The CDR3 contains 15 residues. Looked up from germline, CDR1 is SGHVS and CDR2 is FQNEAQ. Trimming removed 5 bases at V and 4 bases at J, with 15 bases between. The CDR3 here is CASSKGRPLYNEQFF. The CDR3, as DNA: TGTGCCAGCAGCAAGGGGAGGCCCCTGTACAATGAGCAGTTCTTC.

This clone came up once. The chain has TRBV2 and TRBJ2-1, with TRBD2 matching 13 bases. Germline V gene sequence: CDR1 SNHLY, CDR2 FYNNEI. CDR3 length: 18 residues. Trimming removed 7 bases from V and 0 bases from J; junction bases left unmatched: 9. In DNA form, the CDR3 reads TGTGCCAGCAAACGACTAGCGGGAGGCTCGAGCTCCTACAATGAGCAGTTCTTC. It specifies CASKRLAGGSSSYNEQFF.

The chain employs TRBV5-1 and TRBJ2-3, with a weak D call TRBD1 (6 bases). V was shortened by 3 bases and J by 2 bases, with 10 bases between the two germline ends. Germline V gene sequence: CDR1 SGHRS, CDR2 YFSETQ. The CDR3 loop spans 14 amino acids. Written as DNA, the CDR3 is TGCGCCAGCAGCTACAGGGTGGACACAGATACGCAGTATTTT. Translating it yields CASSYRVDTDTQYF.

The CDR3 spells CASSLGTASAETQYF. CDR3 bases: TGCGCCAGCAGCCTAGGGACTGCTTCGGCGGAGACCCAGTACTTC. J is TRBJ2-5 and V is TRBV4-1; possibly TRBD2 for D (6 bases). CDR3 length: 15 residues. Per germline, CDR1 MGHRA and CDR2 YSYEKL. Trimming shortened V by 4 bases and J by 5 bases, and 17 bases separated the two germline ends.

This clone was detected once. The rearrangement joins TRBV18 to TRBJ2-3; 8 positions agree with TRBD2. The CDR3 spans 14 residues. Per the germline V gene, CDR1 is KGHSH and CDR2 is LQKENI. The V segment lost 2 bases and the J segment 3 bases; nucleotides outside the gene matches: 1. The CDR3 sequence: CASSPAGGTDTQYF. CDR3 sequence (DNA): TGTGCCAGCTCACCAGCGGGAGGAACAGATACGCAGTATTTT.

The chain is built from TRBV2 and TRBJ1-1, with TRBD1 matching over 9 bases. CDR1 is SNHLY, CDR2 FYNNEI, per germline. Losses at the gene ends were 4 bases for V and 10 bases for J; bases not matched to a gene: 10. This CDR3 comprises 14 residues. In nucleotides, the CDR3 is TGTGCCAGCAGTGGGAGCCGAAACAGGGGGCTAGCTTTCTTT. Encoded protein: CASSGSRNRGLAFF.

The chain has TRBV7-9 and TRBJ1-1; 8 bases match TRBD1. This CDR3 region has 13 residues. V lost 4 bases and J lost 4; bases outside the gene matches: 2. The V gene's germline CDR1 is SEHNR and CDR2 FQNEAQ (reference sequence). The CDR3 protein is CASSSDRGTEAFF. CDR3 coding DNA: TGTGCCAGCAGCTCCGACAGGGGCACTGAAGCTTTCTTT.

This clone was seen only once. The chain carries TRBV2 and TRBJ2-7; D unresolved. Germline V gene data show CDR1 as SNHLY and CDR2 as FYNNEI. The CDR3 loop spans 13 amino acids. Deletions cut 6 bases from V and 1 base from J, with 10 bases between. CDR3: CASSVTLSYEQYF. As DNA, the CDR3 is TGTGCCAGCAGCGTCACATTGTCCTACGAGCAGTACTTC.

DNA for the CDR3: TGTGCCAGCAGTTTAACGAGGCCCTACGAGCAGTACTTC. It yields the protein CASSLTRPYEQYF. The chain employs TRBV28 and TRBJ2-7, with D uncertain. Trimming pared 2 bases from V and 2 bases from J, leaving 7 bases between. The CDR3 contains 13 residues. Germline assignment: CDR1 MDHEN and CDR2 SYDVKM.

The J gene is TRBJ1-5, the V gene TRBV28; D ambiguous. Germline lookup yields CDR1 MDHEN and CDR2 SYDVKM. V lost 11 bases to trimming and J lost 5 bases, with 13 bases between them. The CDR3 length is 12 residues. CDR3 in amino acids: CAAREVDQPQHF. Here the CDR3 DNA reads TGTGCCGCCCGGGAGGTGGATCAGCCCCAGCATTTT.

This clone came up a few times. In the same sample, other DNA sequences code for this CDR3. The V call is TRBV5-1, the J call TRBJ1-5; no firm D call. This CDR3 is built from 14 residues. V was clipped by 2 bases and J by 2 bases, with 8 bases between them. Germline values: CDR1 SGHRS, CDR2 YFSETQ. CDR3 DNA sequence: TGCGCCAGCAGCTTAGGAGGAGGCAATCAGCCCCAGCATTTT. It codes for CASSLGGGNQPQHF.

The chain uses TRBV5-1 and TRBJ1-2; 7 bases align to TRBD1. This CDR3 spans 13 amino acids. Losses at the gene ends were 4 bases for V and 5 bases for J; bases not matched to a gene: 5. From germline, CDR1 is SGHRS and CDR2 YFSETQ. DNA of the CDR3: TGCGCCAGCAGCCTACTACAGGGGTATGGCTACACCTTC. It specifies CASSLLQGYGYTF.

The V call is TRBV7-8, the J call TRBJ2-2, with D possibly TRBD2 on 6 matching bases. CDR1 and CDR2 from the germline V gene are SGHVS and FQNEAQ. The V end was cut by 1 base, the J end by 4 bases, with 13 bases between. The CDR3 covers 16 residues. The CDR3, as DNA: TGTGCCAGCAGCTTAGGGGGAGGCAGCTTCACCGGGGAGCTGTTTTTT. Translating it yields CASSLGGGSFTGELFF. The full variable domain, with the rest looked up from reference TRBV7-8 and TRBJ2-2, is GAGVSQSPRYKVAKRGQDVALRCDPISGHVSLFWYQQALGQGPEFLTYFQNEAQLDKSGLPSDRFFAERPEGSVSTLKIQRTQQEDSAVYLCASSLGGGSFTGELFFGEGSRLTVL.

V is TRBV4-1 and J is TRBJ2-1, with 9 positions matching TRBD2. Per germline, CDR1 MGHRA and CDR2 YSYEKL. The CDR3 extends over 18 amino acids. With 1 base clipped from V and 5 bases from J, the junction kept 12 bases outside the gene matches. DNA of the CDR3: TGCGCCAGCAGCCAAGGGGTTTATCTAGCGGGAAACGACAATGAGCAGTTCTTC. Translated: CASSQGVYLAGNDNEQFF.

The chain carries TRBV15 and TRBJ1-2; D unclear. V lost 5 bases to trimming and J lost 8 bases, with 15 bases between them. The CDR3 is 13 residues long. The germline gives CDR1 LNHNV, CDR2 YYDKDF (reference sequence). In DNA, the CDR3 is TGTGCCACCAGCTTACTCCGTGCGGGAGGCTACACCTTC. It is translated as CATSLLRAGGYTF.

The gene calls are TRBV30 and TRBJ1-1; 7 bases agree with TRBD1. The CDR3 is 12 amino acids. The J segment lost 8 bases and the V segment lost 1 base, leaving 4 bases of the junction unmatched. Germline CDR1 reads GTSNPN; CDR2 reads SVGIG (reference sequence). CDR3 nucleotides: TGTGCCTGGAGTGGACAGGGAGGCGAAGCTTTCTTT. Protein product: CAWSGQGGEAFF.

The J gene is TRBJ2-1, the V gene TRBV2; 10 bases are a match to TRBD2. Trimming at V came to 2 bases and at J to 3 bases, leaving 7 bases not matched to a gene. Germline V gives CDR1 SNHLY, CDR2 FYNNEI. The CDR3 is made up of 17 amino acids. CDR3 protein: CASSEMASGGDYNEQFF. The DNA of the CDR3 is TGTGCCAGCAGTGAAATGGCTAGCGGGGGCGACTACAATGAGCAGTTCTTC.

This sequence joins TRBV6-1 and TRBJ2-3; D not resolved. The V gene lost 6 bases and the J gene lost 3 bases, with 10 bases spanning the gap. In germline, CDR1 is MNHNS, CDR2 SASEGT. The CDR3 runs 13 residues. CDR3 protein: CASSRLETDTQYF. CDR3 nucleotides: TGTGCCAGCAGCCGGCTAGAGACAGATACGCAGTATTTT.

In its sample, this clone was seen a few times. The CDR3 coding sequence is TGTGCCTGGAGAGTGATTGCGGGGCAGCAGTACTTC. Its protein product is CAWRVIAGQQYF. The chain couples TRBV30 to TRBJ2-7; tentative D call: TRBD2 (6 bases). The V end lost 3 bases, the J end lost 8 bases, and 14 bases lay between the germline ends. CDR1 is GTSNPN, CDR2 SVGIG, per germline (reference sequence). The CDR3 covers 12 residues.

This chain uses TRBV6-5 with TRBJ2-7; 7 bases match TRBD1. Germline assignment: CDR1 MNHEY and CDR2 SVGAGI. Trimming at V came to 4 bases and at J to 5 bases, leaving 8 bases not matched to a gene. The CDR3 covers 14 residues. CDR3 residues: CASSSRRGPDEQYF. CDR3 nucleotide sequence: TGTGCCAGCAGTTCTCGAAGGGGGCCAGACGAGCAGTACTTC.

The chain combines TRBV7-7 with TRBJ2-1; TRBD1 agrees at 12 bases. V lost 5 bases to trimming and J lost 8 bases; unmatched junction nucleotides: 10. Germline V gives CDR1 SSHAT, CDR2 FNYEAQ (reference sequence). This CDR3 spans 16 amino acids. CDR3 nucleotide sequence: TGTGCCAGCAGCCCGGGACAGGGGGCCGGTCGCCATGAGCAGTTCTTC. Translating gives CASSPGQGAGRHEQFF.

This chain links TRBV6-4 with TRBJ2-3; 8 bases match TRBD2. Trimming removed 3 bases from V and 0 bases from J; junction bases left unmatched: 2. Looked up from germline, CDR1 is MRHNA and CDR2 is SNTAGT. The CDR3 length is 15 residues. The DNA of the CDR3 is TGTGCCAGCAGTGAGTCGGGGGGGAGCACAGATACGCAGTATTTT. It translates to CASSESGGSTDTQYF.

The chain employs TRBV6-1 and TRBJ2-5; tentative D call: TRBD2 (6 bases). The germline V and J ends were trimmed by 11 bases and 3 bases, with 19 bases remaining between them. The CDR3 is 14 amino acids. Germline V gene lookup returns CDR1 MNHNS and CDR2 SASEGT. For the CDR3, the DNA is TGTGCCGTTTTAGAGGCAGGGAGGAAAGAGACCCAGTACTTC. This codes for CAVLEAGRKETQYF.

This rearrangement joins TRBV7-8 to TRBJ2-1; possibly TRBD2 for D (6 bases). The CDR3 runs 18 residues. V lost 0 bases, J lost 4 bases, and 19 bases lay in between. Germline CDR1 and CDR2: SGHVS and FQNEAQ. CDR3 nucleotide sequence: TGTGCCAGCAGCTTAGCGCGGGTAGCGGCTGACAAATACAATGAGCAGTTCTTC. This gives the protein CASSLARVAADKYNEQFF.

The table lists this clone with a few counts. The CDR3 reads CASQDRWNTEAFF. Written as DNA, the CDR3 is TGTGCCAGCCAAGACAGGTGGAACACTGAAGCTTTCTTT. The chain recombines TRBV19 with TRBJ1-1, with D possibly TRBD1 on 6 matching bases. Germline V gene sequence: CDR1 LNHDA, CDR2 SQIVND (reference sequence). The CDR3 is 13 residues long. Trimming cost V 9 bases and J 1 base, with 12 bases left between them.